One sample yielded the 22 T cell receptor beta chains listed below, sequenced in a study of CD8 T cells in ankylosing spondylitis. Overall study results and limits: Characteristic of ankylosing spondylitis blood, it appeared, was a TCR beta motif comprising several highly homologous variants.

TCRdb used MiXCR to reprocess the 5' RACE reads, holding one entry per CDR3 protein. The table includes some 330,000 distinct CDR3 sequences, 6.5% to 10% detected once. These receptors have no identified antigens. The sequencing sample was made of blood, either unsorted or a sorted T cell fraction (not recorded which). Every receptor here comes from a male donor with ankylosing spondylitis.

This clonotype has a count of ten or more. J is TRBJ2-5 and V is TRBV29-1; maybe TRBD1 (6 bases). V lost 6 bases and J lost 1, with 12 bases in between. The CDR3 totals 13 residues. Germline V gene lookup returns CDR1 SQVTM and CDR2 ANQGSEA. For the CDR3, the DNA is TGCAGCGTCGTGGACAGTAGCCAAGAGACCCAGTACTTC. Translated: CSVVDSSQETQYF.

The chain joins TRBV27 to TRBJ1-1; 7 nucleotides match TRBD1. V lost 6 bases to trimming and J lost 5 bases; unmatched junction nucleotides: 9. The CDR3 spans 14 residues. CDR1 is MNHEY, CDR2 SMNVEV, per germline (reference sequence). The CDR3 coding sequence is TGTGCCAGCAGGGACAGGCCCACCTTAACTGAAGCTTTCTTT. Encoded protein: CASRDRPTLTEAFF.

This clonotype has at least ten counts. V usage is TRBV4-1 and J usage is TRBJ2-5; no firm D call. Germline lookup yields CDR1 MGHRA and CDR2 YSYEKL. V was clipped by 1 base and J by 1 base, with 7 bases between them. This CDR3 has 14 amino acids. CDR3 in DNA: TGCGCCAGCAGCCAAGGTCGGACCCAAGAGACCCAGTACTTC. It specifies CASSQGRTQETQYF.

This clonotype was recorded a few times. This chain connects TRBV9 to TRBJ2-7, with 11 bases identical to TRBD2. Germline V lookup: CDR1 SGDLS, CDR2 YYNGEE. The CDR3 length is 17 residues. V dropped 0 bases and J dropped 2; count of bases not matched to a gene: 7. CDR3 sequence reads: CASSVGEGTSGTYEQYF. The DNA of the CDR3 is TGTGCCAGCAGCGTAGGAGAGGGGACTAGCGGTACCTACGAGCAGTACTTC.

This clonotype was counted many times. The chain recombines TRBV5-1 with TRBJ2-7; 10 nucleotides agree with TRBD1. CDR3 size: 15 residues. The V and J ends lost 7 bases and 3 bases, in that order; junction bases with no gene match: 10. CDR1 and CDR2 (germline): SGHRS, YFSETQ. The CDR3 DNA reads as TGCGCCAGCGGTAATGGTGGACAGGGGGTCTACGAGCAGTACTTC. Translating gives CASGNGGQGVYEQYF.

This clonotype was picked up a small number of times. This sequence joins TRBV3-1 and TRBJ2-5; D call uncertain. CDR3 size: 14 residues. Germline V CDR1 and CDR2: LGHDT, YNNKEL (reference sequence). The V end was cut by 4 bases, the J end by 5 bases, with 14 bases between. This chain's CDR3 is CASSLGPSSETQYF. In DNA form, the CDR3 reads TGTGCCAGCAGCCTTGGACCCTCGTCTGAGACCCAGTACTTC.

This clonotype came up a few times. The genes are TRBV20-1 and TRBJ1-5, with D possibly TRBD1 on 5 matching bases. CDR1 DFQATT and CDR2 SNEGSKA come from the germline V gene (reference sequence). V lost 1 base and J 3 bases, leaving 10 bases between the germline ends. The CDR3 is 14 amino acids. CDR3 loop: CSARGRDPNQPQHF. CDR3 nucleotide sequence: TGCAGTGCTAGAGGGCGGGACCCCAATCAGCCCCAGCATTTT.

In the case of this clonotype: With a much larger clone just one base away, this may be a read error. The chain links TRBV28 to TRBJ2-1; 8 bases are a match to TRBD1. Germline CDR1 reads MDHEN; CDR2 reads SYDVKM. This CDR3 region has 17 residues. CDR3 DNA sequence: TGTGCCAGCAGTTCGACCGGGACAGGCCTCTCCTACAATGGGCAGTTCTTC. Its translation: CASSSTGTGLSYNGQFF.

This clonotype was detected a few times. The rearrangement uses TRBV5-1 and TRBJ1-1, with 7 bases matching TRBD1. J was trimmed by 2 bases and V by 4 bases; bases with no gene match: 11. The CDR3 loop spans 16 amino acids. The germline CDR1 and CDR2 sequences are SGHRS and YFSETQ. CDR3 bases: TGCGCCAGCAGCCCTAAGCGACAGGGTGGCAACACTGAAGCTTTCTTT. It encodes CASSPKRQGGNTEAFF.

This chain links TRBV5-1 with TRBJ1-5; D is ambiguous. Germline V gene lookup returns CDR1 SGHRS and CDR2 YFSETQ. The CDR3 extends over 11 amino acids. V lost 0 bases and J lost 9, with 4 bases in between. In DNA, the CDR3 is TGCGCCAGCAGCTTGGAGTCGCCCCAGCATTTT. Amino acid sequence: CASSLESPQHF.

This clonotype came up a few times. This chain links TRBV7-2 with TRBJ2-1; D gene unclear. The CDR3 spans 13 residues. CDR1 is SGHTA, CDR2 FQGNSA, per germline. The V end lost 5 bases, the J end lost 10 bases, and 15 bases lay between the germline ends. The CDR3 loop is CASSPPWKPEQFF. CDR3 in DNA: TGTGCCAGCAGCCCCCCTTGGAAGCCCGAGCAGTTCTTC.

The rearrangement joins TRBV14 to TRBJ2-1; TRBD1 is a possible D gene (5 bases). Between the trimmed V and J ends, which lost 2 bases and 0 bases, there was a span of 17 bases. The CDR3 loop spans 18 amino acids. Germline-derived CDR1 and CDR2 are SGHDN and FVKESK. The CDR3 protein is CASSQSTPGLSSYNEQFF. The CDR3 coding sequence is TGTGCCAGCAGCCAATCCACCCCAGGGTTGAGCTCCTACAATGAGCAGTTCTTC.

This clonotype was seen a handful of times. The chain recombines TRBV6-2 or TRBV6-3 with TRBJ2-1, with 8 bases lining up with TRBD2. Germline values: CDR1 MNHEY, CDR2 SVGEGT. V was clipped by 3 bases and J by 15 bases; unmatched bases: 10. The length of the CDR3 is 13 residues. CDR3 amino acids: CASSYRGLAVRFF. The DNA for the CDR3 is TGTGCCAGCAGTTATCGAGGACTAGCCGTAAGGTTCTTC.

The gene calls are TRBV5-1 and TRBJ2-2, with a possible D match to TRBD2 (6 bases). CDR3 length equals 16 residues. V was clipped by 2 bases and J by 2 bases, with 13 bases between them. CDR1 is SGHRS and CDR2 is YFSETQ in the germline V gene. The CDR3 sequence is CASSFLSGGNTGELFF. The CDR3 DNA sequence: TGCGCCAGCAGCTTTCTATCCGGGGGAAACACCGGGGAGCTGTTTTTT.

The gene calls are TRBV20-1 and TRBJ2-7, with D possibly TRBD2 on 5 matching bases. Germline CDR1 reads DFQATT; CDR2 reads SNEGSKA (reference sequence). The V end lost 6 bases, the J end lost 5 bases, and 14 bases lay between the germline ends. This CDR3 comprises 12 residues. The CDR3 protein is CSAEPSGNEQYF. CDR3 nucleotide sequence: TGCAGTGCCGAACCCAGCGGAAACGAGCAGTACTTC.

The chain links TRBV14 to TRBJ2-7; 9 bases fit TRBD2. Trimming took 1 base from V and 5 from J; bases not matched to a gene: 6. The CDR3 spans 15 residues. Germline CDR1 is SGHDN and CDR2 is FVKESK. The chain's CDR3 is CASSQVLAGEHEQYF. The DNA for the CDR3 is TGTGCCAGCAGCCAAGTATTAGCGGGAGAACACGAGCAGTACTTC.

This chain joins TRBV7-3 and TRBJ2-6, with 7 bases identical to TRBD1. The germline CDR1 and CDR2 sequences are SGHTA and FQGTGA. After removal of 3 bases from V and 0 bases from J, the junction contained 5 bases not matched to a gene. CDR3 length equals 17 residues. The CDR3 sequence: CASSFGTGVSGANVLTF. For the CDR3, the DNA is TGTGCCAGCAGCTTTGGAACAGGGGTCTCTGGGGCCAACGTCCTGACTTTC.

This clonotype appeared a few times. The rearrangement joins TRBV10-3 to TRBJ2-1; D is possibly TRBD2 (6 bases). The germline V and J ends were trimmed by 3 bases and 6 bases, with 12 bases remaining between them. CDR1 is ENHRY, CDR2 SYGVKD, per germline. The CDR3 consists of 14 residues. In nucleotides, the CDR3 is TGTGCCATCAGTGACCGGGGGACGGGCAATGAGCAGTTCTTC. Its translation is CAISDRGTGNEQFF.

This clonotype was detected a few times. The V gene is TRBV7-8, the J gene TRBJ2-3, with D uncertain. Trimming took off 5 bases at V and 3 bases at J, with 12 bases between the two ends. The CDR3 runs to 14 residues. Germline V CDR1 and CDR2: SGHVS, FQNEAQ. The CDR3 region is CASSGWGLTDTQYF. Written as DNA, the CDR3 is TGTGCCAGCAGCGGATGGGGTTTGACAGATACGCAGTATTTT.

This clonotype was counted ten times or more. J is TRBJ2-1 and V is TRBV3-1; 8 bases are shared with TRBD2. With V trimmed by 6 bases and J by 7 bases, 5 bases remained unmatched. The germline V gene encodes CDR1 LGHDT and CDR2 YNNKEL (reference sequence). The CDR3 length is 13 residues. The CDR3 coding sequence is TGTGCCAGCAGAAGCGGGAGTTGGAATGAGCAGTTCTTC. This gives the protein CASRSGSWNEQFF.

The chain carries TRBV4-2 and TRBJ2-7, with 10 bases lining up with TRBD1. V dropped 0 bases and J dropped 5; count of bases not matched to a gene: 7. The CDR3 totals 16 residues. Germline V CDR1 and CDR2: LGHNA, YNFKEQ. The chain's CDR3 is CASSQDQRQGAHEQYF. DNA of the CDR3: TGTGCCAGCAGCCAAGATCAGAGACAGGGGGCCCACGAGCAGTACTTC.

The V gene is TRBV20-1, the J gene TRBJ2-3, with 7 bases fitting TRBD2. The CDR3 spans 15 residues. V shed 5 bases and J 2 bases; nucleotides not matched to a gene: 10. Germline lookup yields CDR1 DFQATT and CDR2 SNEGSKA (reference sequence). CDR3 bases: TGCAGTGCTGGTCCCCTAGCGGTTAACACAGATACGCAGTATTTT. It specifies CSAGPLAVNTDTQYF.